This T cell receptor beta chain was recovered during a study of response to subunit inactivated influenza vaccine. Notes on the study in general: The authors proposed limited new T cell recruitment per seasonal influenza vaccination.

With regard to this clonotype: What it binds is unknown.

The CDR3 runs to 15 residues. Trimming pared 3 bases from V and 4 bases from J, leaving 13 bases between. Per germline, CDR1 MDHEN and CDR2 SYDVKM. TCRdb re-analysed the RT-PCR reads in MiXCR, keeping a single row per CDR3 protein. The sample includes about 190,000 distinct CDR3 sequences, over 13% of them seen just once. The material sequenced was CD8+ T cells sorted from PBMCs, taken approximately 5 days after vaccination. This receptor was taken from a man in his fifties or sixties who received an inactivated influenza vaccine. This chain joins TRBV28 and TRBJ1-3, with TRBD1 as a possible D gene (6 bases). The CDR3 sequence is CASSFRDIRGNTIYF. CDR3 DNA: TGTGCCAGCAGTTTCAGGGACATAAGGGGAAACACCATATATTTT.